This T cell receptor beta chain is drawn from a study of blood T cell repertoires in COVID-19. Study details: Sources were T cells, B-cell-depleted T cells, or PBMCs; the material itself was cDNA or gDNA.

Individuals drawn from under 30 US areas were about 18 to 90 years old. Membership in each cohort depended on participant-reported clinical history. Recovered Cohort 3 donors showed two negative PCRs, clearance, or symptom resolution. TCRdb's copy holds only in-frame clones and misses some; the assay was immunoSEQ multiplex PCR. The repertoire holds approximately 150,000 clones, with about 82% as singletons. Germline V gives CDR1 SQVTM, CDR2 ANQGSEA. The CDR3 covers 12 residues. V lost 4 bases and J 3 bases, leaving 9 bases between the germline ends. The chain joins TRBV29-1 to TRBJ1-2; D call uncertain. Sequenced: PBMCs or T cells enriched from blood (not recorded which). This TCR came from a woman between 35 and 50 years old who had recovered from COVID-19. The chain's CDR3 is CSVGQSYYGYTF. DNA for the CDR3: TGCAGCGTTGGTCAGTCCTACTATGGCTACACCTTC.